This T cell receptor beta chain was sequenced in a study of shared clonotypes between healthy human individuals. Study details: The plates for each donor numbered three CD4 naive, three CD4 memory, two CD8 naive and one CD8 memory. Findings and limits, study-wide: Several donors held about 4.6% of naive CD4 clonotypes in common.

V gave up 3 bases and J gave up 0 bases, with 10 bases separating them. Germline values: CDR1 LNHDA, CDR2 SQIVND (reference sequence). The CDR3 has 15 residues. Comment on this clone: Its antigen is unknown.

Here immunoSEQ multiplex PCR was the method, and the copy in TCRdb shows in-frame clones only, minus some. This table holds fewer than 1.6 million clones, roughly 98.5% found once. Sample: naive CD4+ T cells sorted from blood. This sample's subset: CD45RA+ positively selected. The rearrangement joins TRBV19 to TRBJ2-3; maybe TRBD1 (5 bases). This TCR derives from a man aged 25-45 years in good health. The CDR3 is CASSMGLPSTDTQYF. The CDR3 DNA sequence: TGTGCCAGTAGTATGGGGCTACCAAGCACAGATACGCAGTATTTT.